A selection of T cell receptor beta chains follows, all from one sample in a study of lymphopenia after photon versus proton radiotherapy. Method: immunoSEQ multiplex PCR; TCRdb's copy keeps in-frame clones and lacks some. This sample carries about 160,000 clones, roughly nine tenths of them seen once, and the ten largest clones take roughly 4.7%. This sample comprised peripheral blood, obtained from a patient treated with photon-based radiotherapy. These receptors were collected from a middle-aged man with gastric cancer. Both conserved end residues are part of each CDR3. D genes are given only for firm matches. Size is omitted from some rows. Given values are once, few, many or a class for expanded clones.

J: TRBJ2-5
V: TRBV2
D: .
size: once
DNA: TGTGCCAGCAGCCCTGGCGGTGGAGAGACCCAGTACTTC
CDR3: CASSPGGGETQYF

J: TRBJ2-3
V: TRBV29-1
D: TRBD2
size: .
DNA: TGCAGCGACCACCAGGGCGGGAGAGATACGCAGTATTTT
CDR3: CSDHQGGRDTQYF

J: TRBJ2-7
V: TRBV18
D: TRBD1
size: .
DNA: TGTGCCAGCTTGAGGACAGGGAGGACTGGAAACGAGCAGTACTTC
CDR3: CASLRTGRTGNEQYF

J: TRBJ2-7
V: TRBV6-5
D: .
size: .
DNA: TGTGCCAGCAGTCACTTCCAGGGCTACGAGCAGTACTTC
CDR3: CASSHFQGYEQYF

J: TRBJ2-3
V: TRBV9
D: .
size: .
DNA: TGTGCCAGCAGCGTTACAGGACAGTCCACAGATACGCAGTATTTT
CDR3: CASSVTGQSTDTQYF

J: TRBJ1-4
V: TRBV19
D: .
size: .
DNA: TGTGCCAGTACCCCAGGGGCAACTAATGAAAAACTGTTTTTT
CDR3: CASTPGATNEKLFF

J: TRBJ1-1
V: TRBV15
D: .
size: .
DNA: TGTGCCACCAGCGCACGTTGGGACACTGAAGCTTTCTTT
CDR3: CATSARWDTEAFF

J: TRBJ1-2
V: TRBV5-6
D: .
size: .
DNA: TGTGCCAGCAGTTCACAGGGAAACTATGGCTACACCTTC
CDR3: CASSSQGNYGYTF

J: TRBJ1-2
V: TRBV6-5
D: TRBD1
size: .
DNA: TGTGCCAGCATTGACAGGGGGTACGGGGGCTACACCTTC
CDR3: CASIDRGYGGYTF

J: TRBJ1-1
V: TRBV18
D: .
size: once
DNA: TGTGCCAGCTCACCAATGGGGGGGACTGAAGCTTTCTTT
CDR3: CASSPMGGTEAFF

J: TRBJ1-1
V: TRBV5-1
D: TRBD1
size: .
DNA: TGCGCCAGCAGCTTGAGGGCAGGGGGCCAAAACACTGAAGCTTTCTTT
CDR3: CASSLRAGGQNTEAFF

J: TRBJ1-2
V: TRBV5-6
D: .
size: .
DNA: TGTGCCAGCAGCTCGCCGGTTGGGCAGAACTATGGCTACACCTTC
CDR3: CASSSPVGQNYGYTF

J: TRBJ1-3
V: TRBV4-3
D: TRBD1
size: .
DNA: TGCGCCAGCAGCCATCTAGGACAGGGGGTGTTCGGAAACACCATATATTTT
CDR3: CASSHLGQGVFGNTIYF

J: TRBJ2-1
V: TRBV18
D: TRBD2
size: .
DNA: TGTGCCAGCTCACCTTCAATTGGGCTAGCGGGCTACAATGAGCAGTTCTTC
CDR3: CASSPSIGLAGYNEQFF

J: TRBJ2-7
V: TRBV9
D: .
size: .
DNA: TGTGCCAGCAGCGTAGGGGGGAGCTCCTACGAGCAGTACTTC
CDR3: CASSVGGSSYEQYF

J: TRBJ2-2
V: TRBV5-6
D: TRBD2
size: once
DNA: TGTGCCAGCAGTCTTAACATGGGGGGGACTAGCGGAACGCAGAAGCTGTTTTTT
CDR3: CASSLNMGGTSGTQKLFF

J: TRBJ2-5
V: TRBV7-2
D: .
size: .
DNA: TGTGCCAGCAGCCCAGAGAGGGGCCTAGAGACCCAGTACTTC
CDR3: CASSPERGLETQYF

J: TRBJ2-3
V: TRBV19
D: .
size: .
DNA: TGTGCCAGTAGTATTGCGGGGATCACAGATACGCAGTATTTT
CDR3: CASSIAGITDTQYF

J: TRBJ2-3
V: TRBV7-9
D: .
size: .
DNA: TGTGCCAGCAGCTTCTTAAGACAGGACACAGATACGCAGTATTTT
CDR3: CASSFLRQDTDTQYF

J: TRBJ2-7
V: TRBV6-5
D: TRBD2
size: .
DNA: TGTGCCAGCAGTTACTACCCTAGCGGCTCCTACGAGCAGTACTTC
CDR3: CASSYYPSGSYEQYF

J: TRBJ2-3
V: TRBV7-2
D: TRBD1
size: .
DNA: TGTGCCAGCAGCCCAACAGGGGGCGTTGATTATACGCAGTATTTT
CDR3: CASSPTGGVDYTQYF

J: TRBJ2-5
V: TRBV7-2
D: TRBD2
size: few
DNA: TGTGCCAGCAGCCTGATAGGGACTAGCGGACGAGAGACCCAGTACTTC
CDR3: CASSLIGTSGRETQYF

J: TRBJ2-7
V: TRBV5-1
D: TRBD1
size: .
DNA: TGCGCCAGCAGCCCTGGGGACAGGTTAACCTACGAGCAGTACTTC
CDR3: CASSPGDRLTYEQYF

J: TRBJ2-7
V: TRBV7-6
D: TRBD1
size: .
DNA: TGTGCCAGCAGCTCCGGGACAGGGCAGGAGCAGTACTTC
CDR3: CASSSGTGQEQYF

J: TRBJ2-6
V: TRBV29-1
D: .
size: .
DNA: TGCAGCGGCTTGCGGGACACAAGCTCTGGGGCCAACGTCCTGACTTTC
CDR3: CSGLRDTSSGANVLTF

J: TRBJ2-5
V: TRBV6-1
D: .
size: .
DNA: TGTGCCAGCAGTGAAGTTGGGGAGGGGGCAGAGACCCAGTACTTC
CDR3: CASSEVGEGAETQYF

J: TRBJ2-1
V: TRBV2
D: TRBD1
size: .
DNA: TGTGCCAGCAGTGCCCAGGGGGCGGGCTCCTACAATGAGCAGTTCTTC
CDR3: CASSAQGAGSYNEQFF

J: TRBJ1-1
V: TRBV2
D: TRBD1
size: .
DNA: TGTGCCAGTAGTGAAGGAGGGCCAGGGGGCTTGAACACTGAAGCTTTCTTT
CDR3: CASSEGGPGGLNTEAFF

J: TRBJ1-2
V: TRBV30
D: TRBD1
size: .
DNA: TGTGCCTGGAGGATCCGGGACAGCTATGGCTACACCTTC
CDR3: CAWRIRDSYGYTF

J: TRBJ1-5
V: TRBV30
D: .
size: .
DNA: TGTGCCTGGAGTGTAGGGGGACCCTCCAATCAGCCCCAGCATTTT
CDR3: CAWSVGGPSNQPQHF

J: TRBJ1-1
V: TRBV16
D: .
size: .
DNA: TGTGCCAGCAGCCTCCCGGACAGTGGTTCGGCTTTCTTT
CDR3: CASSLPDSGSAFF

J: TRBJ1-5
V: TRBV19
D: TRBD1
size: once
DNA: TGTGCCAGTAGTATAGCTGGACAGGGGGCGGGACAGCCCCAGCATTTT
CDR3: CASSIAGQGAGQPQHF

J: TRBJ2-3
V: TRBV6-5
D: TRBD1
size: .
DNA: TGTGCCAGCAGAAGACAGGGGGCGCATGCAGATACGCAGTATTTT
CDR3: CASRRQGAHADTQYF

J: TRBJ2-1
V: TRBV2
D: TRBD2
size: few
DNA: TGTGCCAGCAGGGGGACTAGCGGGAGAAATGAGCAGTTCTTC
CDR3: CASRGTSGRNEQFF

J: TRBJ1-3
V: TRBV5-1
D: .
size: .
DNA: TGCGCCAGCAGTCTGCAGGGATCTGGAAACACCATATATTTT
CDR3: CASSLQGSGNTIYF

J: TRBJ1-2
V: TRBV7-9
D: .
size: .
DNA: TGTGCCAGCAGCTTACCAGATCTATCCTATGGCTACACCTTC
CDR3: CASSLPDLSYGYTF

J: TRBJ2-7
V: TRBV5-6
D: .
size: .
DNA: TGTGCCAGCAGCTATGCTCGCTCAAGCTCCTACGAGCAGTACTTC
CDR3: CASSYARSSSYEQYF

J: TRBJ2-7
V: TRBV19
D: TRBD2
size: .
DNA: TGTGCCACCGCTAGCGGGAGCAGGTACGAGCAGTACTTC
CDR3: CATASGSRYEQYF

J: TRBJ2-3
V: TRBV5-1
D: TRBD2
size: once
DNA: TGCGCCAGCAGCTTGAATAGCGGGACTAGCACAGATACGCAGTATTTT
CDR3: CASSLNSGTSTDTQYF

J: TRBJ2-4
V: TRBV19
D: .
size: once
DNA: TGTGCCAGCGCTCCACGGCGATCCAAAAACATTCAGTACTTC
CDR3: CASAPRRSKNIQYF

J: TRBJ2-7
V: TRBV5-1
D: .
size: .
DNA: TGCGCCAGCAGCCCGGACCCTAGCACTTACGAGCAGTACTTC
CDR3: CASSPDPSTYEQYF

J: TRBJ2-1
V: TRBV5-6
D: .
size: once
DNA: TGTGCCAGCAGCTTATTGGCTAAGGAGCAGTTCTTC
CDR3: CASSLLAKEQFF

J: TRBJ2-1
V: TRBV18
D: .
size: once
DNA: TGTGCCAGCTCACCACAGTCTCCTCCCGATGAGCAGTTCTTC
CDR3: CASSPQSPPDEQFF

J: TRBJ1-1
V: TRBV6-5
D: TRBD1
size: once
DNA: TGTGCCAGCAGTTTCAGGGGGCCAGGGGCTGAAGCTTTCTTT
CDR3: CASSFRGPGAEAFF

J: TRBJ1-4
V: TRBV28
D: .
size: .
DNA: TGTGCCAGCAGTTTCCCAGGGGATTATGAAGAAAAACTGTTTTTT
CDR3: CASSFPGDYEEKLFF

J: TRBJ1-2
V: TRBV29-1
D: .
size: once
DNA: TGCAGCGCCGTTGGCAGTGGGGCCGGCTATGGCTACACCTTC
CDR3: CSAVGSGAGYGYTF

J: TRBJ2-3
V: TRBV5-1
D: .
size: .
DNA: TGCGCCAGCAGAAACAGGGAAAGGACAGATACGCAGTATTTT
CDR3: CASRNRERTDTQYF

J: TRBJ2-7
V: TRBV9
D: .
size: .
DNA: TGTGCCAGCAGCGTAGGGGACGGCTACGAGCAGTACTTC
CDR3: CASSVGDGYEQYF

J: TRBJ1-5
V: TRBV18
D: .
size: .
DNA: TGTGCCAGCTCACCATCGGGTGGGACTCAGCCCCAGCATTTT
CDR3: CASSPSGGTQPQHF

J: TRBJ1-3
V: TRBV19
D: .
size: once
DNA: TGTGCCAGTAAGTTCAGCTCTGGAAACACCATATATTTT
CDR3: CASKFSSGNTIYF

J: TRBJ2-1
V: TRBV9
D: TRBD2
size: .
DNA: TGTGCCAGCAGCGGAGGGGGACTAGCGATTGATGAGCAGTTCTTC
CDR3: CASSGGGLAIDEQFF

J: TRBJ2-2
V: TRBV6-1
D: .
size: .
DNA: TGTGCCAGCAGCAGTGGGGGTCTGAACACCGGGGAGCTGTTTTTT
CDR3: CASSSGGLNTGELFF

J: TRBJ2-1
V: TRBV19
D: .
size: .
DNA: TGTGCCAGTAGTATTGGAGAGGGCAATGAGCAGTTCTTC
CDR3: CASSIGEGNEQFF

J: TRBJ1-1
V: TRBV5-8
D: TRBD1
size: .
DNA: TGTGCCAGCAGGGGGACAGGGAACACTGAAGCTTTCTTT
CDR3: CASRGTGNTEAFF

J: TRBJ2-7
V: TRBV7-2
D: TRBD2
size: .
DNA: TGTGCCAGCAGCTTAGGAGGCGGGAGGAATTACGAGCAGTACTTC
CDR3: CASSLGGGRNYEQYF

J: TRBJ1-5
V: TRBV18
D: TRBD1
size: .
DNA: TGTGCCAGCTCAACTACAGGGGTAGGTCAGCCCCAGCATTTT
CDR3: CASSTTGVGQPQHF

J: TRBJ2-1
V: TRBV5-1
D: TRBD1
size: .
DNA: TGCGCCAGCAGCGCGGGGACAGGGGGCCCCAATGAGCAGTTCTTC
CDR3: CASSAGTGGPNEQFF

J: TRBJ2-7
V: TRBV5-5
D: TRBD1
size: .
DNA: TGTGCCAGCAGACGGGACAGGGGCTTCTCCTACGAGCAGTACTTC
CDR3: CASRRDRGFSYEQYF

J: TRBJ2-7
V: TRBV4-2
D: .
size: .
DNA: TGTGCCAGCAGCCTGGGAGGCATCTACGAGCAGTACTTC
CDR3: CASSLGGIYEQYF

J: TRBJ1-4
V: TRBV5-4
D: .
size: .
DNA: TGTGCCAGCAGCTTAAGGGGGGGGCGTAATGAAAAACTGTTTTTT
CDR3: CASSLRGGRNEKLFF